Listed below are T cell receptor beta chains from one sample, sequenced in a study of blood T cell repertoires in COVID-19. Profiled with immunoSEQ multiplex PCR; TCRdb holds only in-frame clones, not every one. Of over 200,000 clones listed, 80% to 90% are singletons. Material: peripheral blood. Source of these receptors: a man younger than 35 with active or convalescent COVID-19. The CDR3 runs from the conserved cysteine through the conserved F or W. A D gene is named only where the DNA matches it firmly. Some rows mark clone size as missing; the rest say once, few, many or name a class of expanded clone.

D | J | V | size | DNA | CDR3
TRBD1 | TRBJ2-5 | TRBV5-1 | NA | TGCGCCAGCAGCTCTAAGGGGACAGGGCAAGAGACCCAGTACTTC | CASSSKGTGQETQYF
TRBD1 | TRBJ1-2 | TRBV19 | NA | TGTGCCAGTAGCAAATACCCGGGACAGGAGGACTATGGCTACACCTTC | CASSKYPGQEDYGYTF
TRBD2 | TRBJ2-5 | TRBV6-2/TRBV6-3 | NA | TGTGCCAGCAGTTCAGGGCTAGCGGGAGTTAAAGAGACCCAGTACTTC | CASSSGLAGVKETQYF
NA | TRBJ2-1 | TRBV11-2 | NA | TGTGCCAGCAGCTTAGTTCCGGGGAGTCAGTTCTTC | CASSLVPGSQFF
TRBD2 | TRBJ2-3 | TRBV3-1/TRBV3-2 | once | TGTGCCAGCAGCCAAGCCCCTTTCCGACCGGGAGGGCTCGGTACGCAGTATTTT | CASSQAPFRPGGLGTQYF
NA | TRBJ1-1 | TRBV29-1 | NA | TGCAGCGTTGATGGGGGCCCGAGGACTGAAGCTTTCTTT | CSVDGGPRTEAFF
NA | TRBJ2-3 | TRBV7-8 | NA | TGTGCCAGCAGCTATACAGGGTGGGCCGAATCCGCAGATACGCAGTATTTT | CASSYTGWAESADTQYF
TRBD2 | TRBJ2-7 | TRBV5-4 | once | TGTGCCAGCAGCCCAGGACTAGCGGGAGGCGGCGAGCAGTACTTC | CASSPGLAGGGEQYF
NA | TRBJ1-5 | TRBV6-5 | NA | TGTGCCAGCAGTTCGCCAGGGGAACGTCAGCCCCAGCATTTT | CASSSPGERQPQHF
NA | TRBJ1-6 | TRBV5-1 | NA | TGCGCCAGCAGCACGGACTCTCAGAATAATTCACCCCTCCACTTT | CASSTDSQNNSPLHF
NA | TRBJ2-1 | TRBV3-1/TRBV3-2 | NA | TGTGCCAGCAGCCAAAAGCGGCCGTACAATGAGCAGTTCTTC | CASSQKRPYNEQFF
NA | TRBJ2-2 | TRBV13 | NA | TGTGCCAGCAGCTTTGTGTGGCAGAACACCGGGGAGCTGTTTTTT | CASSFVWQNTGELFF
NA | TRBJ2-3 | TRBV12-3/TRBV12-4 | NA | TGTGCCAGCACGGCGGGTACAGATACGCAGTATTTT | CASTAGTDTQYF
NA | TRBJ2-5 | TRBV11-1 | NA | TGTGCCAGCGGGGAGTTCCAAGAGACCCAGTACTTC | CASGEFQETQYF
TRBD1 | TRBJ2-5 | TRBV6-5 | few | TGTGCCAGCAGTTTAAGGACAGGGAAAGAGACCCAGTACTTC | CASSLRTGKETQYF
TRBD2 | TRBJ2-3 | TRBV5-1 | NA | TGCGCCAGCAGCTCAGGACTAGCGGGGGCCGTTAGTACGGATACGCAGTATTTT | CASSSGLAGAVSTDTQYF
TRBD2 | TRBJ2-7 | TRBV7-7 | NA | TGTGCCAGCAGCTCGTCAGCGGGAGGGACGTCCGAGCAGTACTTC | CASSSSAGGTSEQYF